This TCR beta chain was obtained from a study of identical twins. Template switching, a step in the protocol, added a universal primer site, and cDNA carried unique molecular identifiers. TCRdb independently ran MiXCR on the 5' RACE reads; one entry per CDR3 protein. Of under 900,000 distinct CDR3 sequences in the sample, around an eighth were seen once. In its sample, this clonotype was seen many times. CDR3 length: 15 residues. The V and J ends lost 1 base and 5 bases, in that order; junction bases with no gene match: 5. These data also formed part of another study, on yellow fever vaccine responses in identical twins.

The chain combines TRBV12-3 or TRBV12-4 with TRBJ1-1; 9 bases agree with TRBD1. Material: PBMCs. The receptor was derived from a woman aged 18-30 years in good health. CDR3 in amino acids: CASSLVTGGGTEAFF. CDR3 DNA: TGTGCCAGCAGTTTAGTGACAGGGGGAGGGACTGAAGCTTTCTTT.